Included here is one T cell receptor (beta chain) sequence, with context. Antigen unknown. In TCRdb, the reads were re-called with MiXCR into one record per CDR3 protein. The sample holds 20,000 to 25,000 distinct CDR3 sequences, around half seen once. This record comes from a study of type 1 regulatory T cells. For the study at large: T-allo10 is a Tr1-enriched, alloantigen-specific CD4 T cell product made in vitro.

Germline V gene data show CDR1 as MNHNY and CDR2 as SVGAGI (reference sequence). There are 14 residues in the CDR3. V was cut by 6 bases and J by 0 bases, with 9 bases left in between. The rearrangement joins TRBV6-6 to TRBJ2-4, with D perhaps matching TRBD2 (5 bases). The sequence derives from a human donor in good health. The sample was cultured T cells, either the whole culture or a sorted T cell fraction (not recorded which). DNA of the CDR3: TGTGCCAGCAGCCGGGAAGGAGCCAAAAACATTCAGTACTTC. Encoded protein: CASSREGAKNIQYF.